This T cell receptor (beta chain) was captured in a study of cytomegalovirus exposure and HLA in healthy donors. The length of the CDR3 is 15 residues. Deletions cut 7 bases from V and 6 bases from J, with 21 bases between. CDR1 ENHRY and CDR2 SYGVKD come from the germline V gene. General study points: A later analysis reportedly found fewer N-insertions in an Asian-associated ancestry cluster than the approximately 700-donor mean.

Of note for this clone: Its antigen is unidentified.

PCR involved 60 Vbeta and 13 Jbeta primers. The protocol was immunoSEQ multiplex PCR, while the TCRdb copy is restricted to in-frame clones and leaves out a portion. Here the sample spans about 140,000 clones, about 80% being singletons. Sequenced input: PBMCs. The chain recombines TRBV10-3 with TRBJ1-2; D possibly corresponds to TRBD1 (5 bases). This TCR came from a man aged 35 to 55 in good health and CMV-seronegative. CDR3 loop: CAIKGSTGFTDGYTF. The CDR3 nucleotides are TGTGCCATCAAGGGCTCCACAGGTTTCACTGATGGCTACACCTTC.